This note documents a single TCR beta chain sequence. No antigen is known for it. The entry originates in a study of T cells in localized non-small cell lung cancer. Sequencing was performed with immunoSEQ multiplex PCR; in TCRdb, only in-frame clones are kept and a portion is missing. This table has about 41,000 clones, around 83% appearing once. Germline values: CDR1 KGHSH, CDR2 LQKENI. V shed 3 bases, J shed 6 bases, and the junction held 9 bases outside the gene matches. The CDR3 covers 16 residues. Study-level findings and limits: It was uninvolved adjacent lung that showed the highest T cell clonality, exceeding tumor. Across samples, adjacent lung featured a median roughly 62 of the top 100 tumor clones.

The chain employs TRBV18 and TRBJ2-1; the match to TRBD2 covers 9 bases. Sequenced here: PBMCs, sampled before any cancer treatment. The receptor was derived from a man aged 40 to 69 with stage II lung adenocarcinoma. CDR3: CASSPSGTSTLNEQFF. The CDR3 DNA sequence: TGTGCCAGCTCACCCTCCGGGACTAGCACCCTCAATGAGCAGTTCTTC. The variable domain in full, completed from reference TRBV18 and TRBJ2-1, reads NAGVMQNPRHLVRRRGQEARLRCSPMKGHSHVYWYRQLPEEGLKFMVYLQKENIIDESGMPKERFSAEFPKEGPSILRIQQVVRGDSAAYFCASSPSGTSTLNEQFFGPGTRLTVL.